Reported below is one T cell receptor beta chain. Its antigen is still unknown. The source of the sample is a study of OX40 agonist ivuxolimab in advanced cancers. Study at large: Three patients got partial responses; one had hepatocellular carcinoma and two had cutaneous melanoma.

Clones were sequenced by immunoSEQ multiplex PCR, and TCRdb holds only the in-frame ones, with some missing. Of about 23,000 clones in the sample, about 83% were seen once. V dropped 5 bases and J dropped 8 bases, with 24 bases sitting between them. The germline gives CDR1 SGHVS, CDR2 FQNEAQ. The CDR3 extends over 17 amino acids. Broader study findings: At 0.1 to 3.0 mg/kg and by week 6, clonal expansion occurred in CD4+ and CD8+ blood T cells. In CD8+ T cells, expanded clones were on average more numerous than in CD4+.

Sequencing used CD4+ or CD8+ T cells sorted from blood, obtained in a trial of the OX40 agonist ivuxolimab. The V gene is TRBV7-8, the J gene TRBJ1-4; D may be TRBD1 (5 bases). The TCR originated in an adult with an advanced solid tumor such as melanoma, head and neck, liver or kidney cancer. Written as DNA, the CDR3 is TGTGCCAGCAGCCTGCGCCTTGTTGGGGCGGGATGGGAAAAACTGTTTTTT. It specifies CASSLRLVGAGWEKLFF.